The 21 T cell receptor beta chains presented below share a single source sample, sequenced in a study of T-cell reconstitution after alpha-beta-depleted transplantation in children. Unique molecular identifiers were used to barcode this TCRbeta library. TCRdb recomputed calls from the PCR reads with MiXCR, one row per CDR3 protein. The repertoire holds hundreds of thousands of distinct CDR3 sequences, about an eighth seen once, with 0.79% in the top ten. This specimen consisted of PBMCs, obtained before TCRalphabeta/CD19-depleted stem cell transplant. The origin of the receptors is a girl aged 2 to 9 with congenital amegakaryocytic thrombocytopenia, due to receive a stem cell transplant.

This clonotype was counted only a few times. V usage is TRBV27 and J usage is TRBJ2-5; D is unresolved. The germline gives CDR1 MNHEY, CDR2 SMNVEV (reference sequence). V shed 2 bases and J shed 5 bases, with 15 bases lying between them. CDR3 length equals 15 residues. The CDR3 protein is CASSLRPPGAETQYF. The CDR3 nucleotides are TGTGCCAGCAGTTTACGCCCCCCGGGTGCGGAGACCCAGTACTTC.

This CDR3 is CASSASRSGVPQHF. DNA for the CDR3: TGTGCCAGTAGTGCGTCCCGGAGCGGGGTGCCCCAGCATTTT. V is TRBV19 and J is TRBJ1-5, with D unclear. V was shortened by 5 bases and J by 9 bases, with 17 bases between the two germline ends. Germline loops: CDR1 LNHDA, CDR2 SQIVND (reference sequence). This CDR3 has 14 amino acids.

This clonotype was seen ten or more times. The chain combines TRBV5-1 with TRBJ1-1; 8 bases line up with TRBD1. CDR3 length: 16 residues. Germline-derived CDR1 and CDR2 are SGHRS and YFSETQ. Trimming removed 4 bases from V and 4 bases from J; junction bases left unmatched: 12. The CDR3 here is CASSQRQGIGGTEAFF. CDR3 nucleotide sequence: TGCGCCAGCAGCCAGAGACAGGGGATTGGGGGCACTGAAGCTTTCTTT.

This clonotype was counted many times. V usage is TRBV27 and J usage is TRBJ2-1, with 9 bases matching TRBD2. V shed 0 bases, J shed 0 bases, and the junction held 6 bases outside the gene matches. This CDR3 has 18 residues. CDR1 and CDR2 from the germline V gene are MNHEY and SMNVEV (reference sequence). The CDR3 DNA sequence: TGTGCCAGCAGTTTATCTAGGACTAGCGACATCTCCTACAATGAGCAGTTCTTC. It yields the protein CASSLSRTSDISYNEQFF.

This clonotype was found many times. This chain links TRBV6-5 with TRBJ2-5; TRBD2 agrees at 9 bases. With V trimmed by 2 bases and J by 9 bases, 13 bases remained unmatched. The CDR3 extends over 16 amino acids. From germline, CDR1 is MNHEY and CDR2 SVGAGI. CDR3 DNA sequence: TGTGCCAGCAGTTACCTTCCTAGCGGGGTCCTCATGGCCCAGTACTTC. Residues: CASSYLPSGVLMAQYF.

V gene TRBV12-3 or TRBV12-4 combines with J gene TRBJ2-7; the D gene is possibly TRBD2 (5 bases). The CDR3 contains 15 residues. Deletions cut 6 bases from V and 0 bases from J, with 15 bases between. The CDR3 here is CASSPAETLSYEQYF. The CDR3 DNA reads TGTGCCAGCAGCCCAGCGGAGACACTCTCCTACGAGCAGTACTTC.

This rearrangement joins TRBV11-2 to TRBJ2-3, with 13 bases lining up with TRBD2. J lost 2 bases, V lost 2 bases, and 7 bases had no gene match. Germline V gives CDR1 SGHAT, CDR2 FQNNGV. The CDR3 is 18 residues long. The CDR3 DNA reads TGTGCCAGCAGCTTAACAGGACTAGCGGGAGCCCCCACAGATACGCAGTATTTT. This encodes CASSLTGLAGAPTDTQYF.

This clonotype has ten or more counts. This chain uses TRBV11-2 with TRBJ2-7, with a weak D call TRBD1 (5 bases). V gave up 4 bases and J gave up 4 bases, with 17 bases separating them. Germline V gene lookup returns CDR1 SGHAT and CDR2 FQNNGV. The CDR3 runs 15 residues. The CDR3 here is CASSSMTALEYEQYF. For the CDR3, the DNA is TGTGCCAGCAGCTCGATGACAGCTTTAGAGTACGAGCAGTACTTC.

In this sample, this clonotype turned up a few times. This chain joins TRBV5-1 and TRBJ1-1, with a weak D call TRBD1 (5 bases). This CDR3 spans 14 amino acids. CDR1 and CDR2 from the germline V gene are SGHRS and YFSETQ. Trimming removed 4 bases from V and 0 bases from J, with 10 bases in between. The chain's CDR3 is CASSKGRMNTEAFF. The CDR3 nucleotides read TGCGCCAGCAGCAAGGGGAGGATGAACACTGAAGCTTTCTTT.

This clonotype was seen more than once but under ten times. A junction end diverges from the germline sequence, so it may reflect a read error. V usage is TRBV11-2 and J usage is TRBJ2-7, with a weak D call TRBD1 (5 bases). The V gene's germline CDR1 is SGHAT and CDR2 FQNNGV. The CDR3 runs to 13 residues. The CDR3 bases are TGTGCCAGCAGCTTAGGACAGCCGAAGTCTTTGGGCTTC. This gives the protein CASSLGQPKSLGF. Together with reference TRBV11-2 and TRBJ2-7, the CDR3 gives the full variable domain: EAGVAQSPRYKIIEKRQSVAFWCNPISGHATLYWYQQILGQGPKLLIQFQNNGVVDDSQLPKDRFSAERLKGVDSTLKIQPAKLEDSAVYLCASSLGQPKSLGFGPGTRLTVT.

This clonotype has just a few counts. V is TRBV15 and J is TRBJ2-1, with 7 bases lining up with TRBD2. CDR1 is LNHNV and CDR2 is YYDKDF in the germline V gene (reference sequence). The trim removed 0 bases at V and 7 bases at J, leaving 9 bases unmatched. CDR3 length equals 16 residues. The CDR3 is CATSRDGGEGGNEQFF. The CDR3 coding sequence is TGTGCCACCAGCAGAGATGGGGGGGAGGGTGGTAATGAGCAGTTCTTC.

The rearrangement uses TRBV7-3 and TRBJ2-1; D is tentatively TRBD1 or TRBD2 (6 bases each). With 1 base removed from V and 2 bases from J, the gap between germline ends came to 15 bases. The CDR3 extends over 17 amino acids. The germline V gene encodes CDR1 SGHTA and CDR2 FQGTGA. CDR3 in amino acids: CASSLKGGRGAYNEQFF. CDR3 DNA sequence: TGTGCCAGCAGCTTAAAGGGGGGACGGGGTGCCTACAATGAGCAGTTCTTC.

This clonotype was counted many times. This chain uses TRBV7-8 with TRBJ2-5, with 7 bases that match TRBD1. The J segment lost 5 bases and the V segment lost 3 bases, leaving 9 bases of the junction unmatched. Germline values: CDR1 SGHVS, CDR2 FQNEAQ. This CDR3 is 15 amino acids long. CDR3: CASSFLGTDGETQYF. CDR3 sequence (DNA): TGTGCCAGCAGCTTTCTAGGGACAGATGGGGAGACCCAGTACTTC.

This clonotype appeared a few times. This chain connects TRBV10-3 to TRBJ2-1, with TRBD2 matching 11 bases. Per germline, CDR1 ENHRY and CDR2 SYGVKD. V gave up 10 bases and J gave up 10 bases; unmatched junction bases: 6. The length of the CDR3 is 12 residues. The CDR3 nucleotides read TGTGCCACCCTAGCGGGAGGTGGGGAGCAGTTCTTC. It codes for CATLAGGGEQFF.

V and J are TRBV3-1 and TRBJ2-5; D is undetermined. This CDR3 is built from 14 residues. V dropped 4 bases and J dropped 1 base, with 10 bases sitting between them. The V gene's germline CDR1 is LGHDT and CDR2 YNNKEL (reference sequence). CDR3 in DNA: TGTGCCAGCAGCCCAGCAGAACCCCAAGAGACCCAGTACTTC. Its translation is CASSPAEPQETQYF.

As to this clonotype: A single base separates this from a much larger clone, so it may be a read error. This chain uses TRBV6-1 with TRBJ2-2; D remains unclear. V lost 5 bases and J 6 bases, leaving 10 bases between the germline ends. Germline V gene data show CDR1 as MNHNS and CDR2 as SASEGT. This CDR3 contains 13 residues. CDR3 DNA sequence: TGTGCCAGCAGTCCCCTGTTGGCCGGGGAGCTGTTTTTT. This encodes CASSPLLAGELFF.

This clonotype was picked up many times. V gene TRBV20-1 combines with J gene TRBJ2-2; D uncertain. Deletions cut 3 bases from V and 6 bases from J, with 11 bases between. This CDR3 is 13 amino acids long. Germline V gene lookup returns CDR1 DFQATT and CDR2 SNEGSKA (reference sequence). In DNA form, the CDR3 reads TGCAGTGCTAGGACATATGAGGCCGGGGAGCTGTTTTTT. It translates to CSARTYEAGELFF.

Ten or more counts support this clonotype. The chain couples TRBV29-1 to TRBJ2-7; D perhaps matches TRBD1 (6 bases). The CDR3 contains 14 residues. CDR1 is SQVTM and CDR2 is ANQGSEA in the germline V gene. V was clipped by 6 bases and J by 2 bases, with 17 bases between them. The CDR3 spells CSVGRPGDPYEQYF. The CDR3 DNA reads TGCAGCGTGGGGCGGCCAGGGGATCCCTACGAGCAGTACTTC.

This clonotype was seen a few times. The chain employs TRBV15 and TRBJ2-1; 8 bases map to TRBD2. The V segment lost 0 bases and the J segment 16 bases; nucleotides outside the gene matches: 8. The CDR3 spans 13 residues. Germline V gene data show CDR1 as LNHNV and CDR2 as YYDKDF (reference sequence). CDR3 in DNA: TGTGCCACCAGCAGAGATTCCGTAGCGGGGCCCTTCTTC. Translating it yields CATSRDSVAGPFF.

Details on this clonotype: A clone one base away is much larger, so this may be a read error. This chain joins TRBV7-9 and TRBJ2-1; 7 nucleotides agree with TRBD2. The V gene's germline CDR1 is SEHNR and CDR2 FQNEAQ (reference sequence). CDR3 length: 15 amino acids. This CDR3 is CTSSFYGGGANEQFF. CDR3 bases: TGTACCAGCAGCTTTTATGGGGGAGGGGCCAATGAGCAGTTCTTC.

The rearrangement links TRBV5-1 to TRBJ2-2; no definite D call. This CDR3 region has 11 residues. Germline V gene lookup returns CDR1 SGHRS and CDR2 YFSETQ. Trimming stripped 7 bases from V and 6 bases from J, with 7 bases between. The DNA of the CDR3 is TGCGCCAGCTTTGCGTCCGGGGAGCTGTTTTTT. Amino acids: CASFASGELFF.